This T cell receptor (beta chain) was found in a study of spatial heterogeneity in lung cancer. Looking at the study overall: Sequences of the beta chain were consistently detected in greater numbers than alpha-chain sequences. Study outcomes and limitations: For expanded intratumoral alpha and beta TCRs, counts tracked tumor mutation counts.

TCRdb used MiXCR to reprocess the 5' RACE reads, holding one entry per CDR3 protein. The table has fewer than 9,500 distinct CDR3 sequences, 2.9% seen once; the top ten hold roughly an eighth. V dropped 7 bases and J dropped 2 bases, with 14 bases sitting between them. Germline CDR1 reads SGHTA; CDR2 reads FQGNSA. CDR3 size: 15 residues. In the case of this clonotype: The antigen remains undetermined.

Sample time point: sample taken at primary tumor resection. The donor group consisted of around 66 patients who had untreated, early-stage non-small cell lung cancer. V gene TRBV7-2 combines with J gene TRBJ1-4, with D perhaps TRBD1 (6 bases). This TCR was sampled from a male donor with early-stage non-small cell lung cancer. Specimen: lung tumor tissue, collected at surgery. The CDR3 loop is CASIPQGNTNEKLFF. CDR3 nucleotides: TGTGCCAGCATACCCCAGGGGAACACTAATGAAAAACTGTTTTTT.